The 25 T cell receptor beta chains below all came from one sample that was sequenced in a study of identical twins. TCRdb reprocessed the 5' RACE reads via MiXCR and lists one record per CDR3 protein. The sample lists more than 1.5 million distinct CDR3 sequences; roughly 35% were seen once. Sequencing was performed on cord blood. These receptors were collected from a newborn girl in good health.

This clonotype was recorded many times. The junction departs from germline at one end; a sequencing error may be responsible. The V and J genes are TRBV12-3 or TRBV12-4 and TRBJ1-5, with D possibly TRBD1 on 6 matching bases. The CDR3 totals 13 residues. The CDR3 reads CASSFGGGQPQHF. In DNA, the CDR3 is TGCGCCAGCAGCTTCGGAGGGGGTCAGCCCCAGCATTTT.

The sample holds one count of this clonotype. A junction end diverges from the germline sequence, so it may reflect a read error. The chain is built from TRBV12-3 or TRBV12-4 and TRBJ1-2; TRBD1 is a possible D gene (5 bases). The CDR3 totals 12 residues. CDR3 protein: CASSRQHYGCTF. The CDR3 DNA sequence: TGTGCCAGCAGCCGACAGCACTATGGCTGCACCTTC.

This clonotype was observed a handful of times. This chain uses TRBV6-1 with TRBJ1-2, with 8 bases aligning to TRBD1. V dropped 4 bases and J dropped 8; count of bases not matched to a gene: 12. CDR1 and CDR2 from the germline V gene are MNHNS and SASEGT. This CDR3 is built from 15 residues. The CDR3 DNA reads TGTGCCAGCAGTGCCCCGGCCAGGGGGCTAAAGGGCTACACCTTC. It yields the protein CASSAPARGLKGYTF.

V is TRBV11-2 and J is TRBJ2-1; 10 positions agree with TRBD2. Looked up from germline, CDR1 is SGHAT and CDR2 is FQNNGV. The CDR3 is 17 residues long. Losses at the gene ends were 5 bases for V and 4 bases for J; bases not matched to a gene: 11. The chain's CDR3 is CASSQLDGLAEYNEQFF. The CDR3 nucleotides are TGTGCCAGCAGCCAGTTGGATGGACTAGCGGAGTACAATGAGCAGTTCTTC.

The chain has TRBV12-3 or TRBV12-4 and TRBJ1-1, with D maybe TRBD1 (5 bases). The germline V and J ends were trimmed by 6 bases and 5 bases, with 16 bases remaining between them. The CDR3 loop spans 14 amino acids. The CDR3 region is CASRGTGRSTEAFF. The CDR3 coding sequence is TGTGCCAGCAGGGGAACAGGACGTAGTACTGAAGCTTTCTTT.

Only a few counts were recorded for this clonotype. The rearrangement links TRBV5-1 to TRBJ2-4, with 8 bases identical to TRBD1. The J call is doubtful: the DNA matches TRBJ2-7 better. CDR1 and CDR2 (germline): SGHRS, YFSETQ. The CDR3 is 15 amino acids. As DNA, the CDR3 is TGCGCCAGCAGCTCCCCGAGACAGGGGATGAGCGAGCAGTACTTC. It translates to CASSSPRQGMSEQYF.

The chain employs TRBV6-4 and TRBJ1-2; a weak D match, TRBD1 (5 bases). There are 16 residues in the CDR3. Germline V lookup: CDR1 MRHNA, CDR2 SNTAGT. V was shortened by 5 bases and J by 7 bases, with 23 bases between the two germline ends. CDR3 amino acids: CASSLTAGSLLSGYTF. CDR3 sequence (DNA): TGTGCCAGCAGTCTTACCGCAGGGTCGTTGCTTAGTGGCTACACCTTC.

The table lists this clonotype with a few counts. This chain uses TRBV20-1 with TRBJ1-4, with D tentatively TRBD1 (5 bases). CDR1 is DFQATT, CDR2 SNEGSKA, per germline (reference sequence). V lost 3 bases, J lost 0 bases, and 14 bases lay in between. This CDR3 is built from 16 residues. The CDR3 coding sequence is TGCAGTGCTAGTCGGACACAACCTGCAACTAATGAAAAACTGTTTTTT. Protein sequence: CSASRTQPATNEKLFF.

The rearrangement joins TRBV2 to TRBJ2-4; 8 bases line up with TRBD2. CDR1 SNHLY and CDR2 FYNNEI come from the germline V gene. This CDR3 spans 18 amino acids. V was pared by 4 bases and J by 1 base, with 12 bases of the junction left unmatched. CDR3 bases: TGTGCCAGCAGTGGCTTGGCGGGAGGTTTTGTGGCCAAAAACATTCAGTACTTC. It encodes CASSGLAGGFVAKNIQYF.

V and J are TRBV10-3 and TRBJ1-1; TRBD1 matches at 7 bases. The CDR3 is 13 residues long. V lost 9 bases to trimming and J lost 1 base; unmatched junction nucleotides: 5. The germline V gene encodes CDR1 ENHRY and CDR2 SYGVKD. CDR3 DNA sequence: TGTGCCATGTCCCGGGACAGGAACACTGAAGCTTTCTTT. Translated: CAMSRDRNTEAFF.

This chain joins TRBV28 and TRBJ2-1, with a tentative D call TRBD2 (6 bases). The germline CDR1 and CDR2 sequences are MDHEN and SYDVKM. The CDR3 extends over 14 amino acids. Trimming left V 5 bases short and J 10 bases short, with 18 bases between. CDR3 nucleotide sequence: TGTGCCAGCAGTCCCCGGGACTTCTCCCCCGAGCAGTTCTTC. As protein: CASSPRDFSPEQFF.

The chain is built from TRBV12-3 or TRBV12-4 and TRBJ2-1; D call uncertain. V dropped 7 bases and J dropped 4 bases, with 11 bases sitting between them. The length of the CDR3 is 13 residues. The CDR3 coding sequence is TGTGCCAGCACCCGGCCCAGATACAATGAGCAGTTCTTC. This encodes CASTRPRYNEQFF.

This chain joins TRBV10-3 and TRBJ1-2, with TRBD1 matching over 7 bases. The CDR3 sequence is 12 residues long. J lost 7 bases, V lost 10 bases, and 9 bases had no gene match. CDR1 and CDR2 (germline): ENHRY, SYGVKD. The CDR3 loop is CATGEGAPGYTF. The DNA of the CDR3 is TGTGCCACCGGAGAGGGGGCGCCTGGCTACACCTTC.

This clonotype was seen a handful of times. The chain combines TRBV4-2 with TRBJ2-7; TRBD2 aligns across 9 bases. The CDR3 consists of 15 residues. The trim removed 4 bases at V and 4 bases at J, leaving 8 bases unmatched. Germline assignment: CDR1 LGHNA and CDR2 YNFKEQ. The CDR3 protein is CASSLSGGGGYEQYF. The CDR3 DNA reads TGTGCCAGCAGCCTTAGCGGGGGTGGGGGGTACGAGCAGTACTTC.

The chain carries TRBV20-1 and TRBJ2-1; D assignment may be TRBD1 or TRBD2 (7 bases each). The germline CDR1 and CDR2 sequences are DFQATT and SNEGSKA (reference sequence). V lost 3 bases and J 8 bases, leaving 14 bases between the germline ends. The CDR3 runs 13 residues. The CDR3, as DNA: TGCAGTGCTAGTTCAGGGGGGGCGGATGAGCAGTTCTTC. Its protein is CSASSGGADEQFF.

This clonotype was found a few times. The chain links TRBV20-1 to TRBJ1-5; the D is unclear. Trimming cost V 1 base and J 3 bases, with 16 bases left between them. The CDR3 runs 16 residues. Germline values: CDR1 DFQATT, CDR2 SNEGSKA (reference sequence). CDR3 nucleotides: TGCAGTGCTAGAGTTTGGCCCCCAAGAAACAATCAGCCCCAGCATTTT. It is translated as CSARVWPPRNNQPQHF.

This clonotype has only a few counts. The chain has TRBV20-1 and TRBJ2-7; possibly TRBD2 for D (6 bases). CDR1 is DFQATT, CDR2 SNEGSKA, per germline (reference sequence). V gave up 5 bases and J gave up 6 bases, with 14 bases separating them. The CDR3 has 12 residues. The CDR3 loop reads CSAPGLSTEQYF. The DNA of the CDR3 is TGCAGTGCTCCGGGACTCAGTACCGAGCAGTACTTC.

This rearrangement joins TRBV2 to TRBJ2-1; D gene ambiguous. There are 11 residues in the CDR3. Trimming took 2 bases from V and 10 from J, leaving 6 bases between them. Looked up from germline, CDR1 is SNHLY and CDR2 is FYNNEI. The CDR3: CASSERAEQFF. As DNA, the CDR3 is TGTGCCAGCAGTGAACGTGCAGAGCAGTTCTTC.

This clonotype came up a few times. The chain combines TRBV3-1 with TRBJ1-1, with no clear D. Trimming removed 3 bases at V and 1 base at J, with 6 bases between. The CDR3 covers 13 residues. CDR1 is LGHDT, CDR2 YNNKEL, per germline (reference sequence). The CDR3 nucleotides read TGTGCCAGCAGCCATCAAGAGAACACTGAAGCTTTCTTT. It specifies CASSHQENTEAFF.

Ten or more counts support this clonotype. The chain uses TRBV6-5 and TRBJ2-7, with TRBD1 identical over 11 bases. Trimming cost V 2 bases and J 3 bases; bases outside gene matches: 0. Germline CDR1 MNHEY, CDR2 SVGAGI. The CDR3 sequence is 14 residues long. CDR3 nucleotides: TGTGCCAGCAGTTACGGGACAGGGGGCTACGAGCAGTACTTC. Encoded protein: CASSYGTGGYEQYF.

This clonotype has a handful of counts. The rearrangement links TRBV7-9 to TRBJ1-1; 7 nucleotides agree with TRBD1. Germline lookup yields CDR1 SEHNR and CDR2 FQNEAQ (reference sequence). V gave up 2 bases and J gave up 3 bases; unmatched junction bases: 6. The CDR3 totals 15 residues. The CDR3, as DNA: TGTGCCAGCAGCTTACCTTCGGACAGGCACACTGAAGCTTTCTTT. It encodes CASSLPSDRHTEAFF.

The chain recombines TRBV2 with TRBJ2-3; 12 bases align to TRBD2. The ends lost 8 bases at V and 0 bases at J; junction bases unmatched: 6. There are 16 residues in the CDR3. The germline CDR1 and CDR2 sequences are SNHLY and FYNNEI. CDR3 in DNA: TGTGCCAGCGCAATGGGACTAGCGGGTAGCACAGATACGCAGTATTTT. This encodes CASAMGLAGSTDTQYF.

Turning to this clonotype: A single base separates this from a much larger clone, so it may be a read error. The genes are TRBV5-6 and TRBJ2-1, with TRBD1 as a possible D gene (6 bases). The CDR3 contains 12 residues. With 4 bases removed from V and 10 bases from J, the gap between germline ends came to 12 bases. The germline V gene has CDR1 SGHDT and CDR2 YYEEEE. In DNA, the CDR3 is TGTGCCAGCAGCAAGGGGGTTTACGAGCAGTTCTTC. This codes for CASSKGVYEQFF.

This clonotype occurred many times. The DNA of the CDR3 is TGCAGCGTTGATACCAGTCGGCAAGAGACCCAGTACTTC. Amino acid sequence: CSVDTSRQETQYF. This sequence joins TRBV29-1 and TRBJ2-5; D is undetermined. From germline, CDR1 is SQVTM and CDR2 ANQGSEA. The V end was cut by 3 bases, the J end by 2 bases, with 10 bases between. The CDR3 contains 13 residues.

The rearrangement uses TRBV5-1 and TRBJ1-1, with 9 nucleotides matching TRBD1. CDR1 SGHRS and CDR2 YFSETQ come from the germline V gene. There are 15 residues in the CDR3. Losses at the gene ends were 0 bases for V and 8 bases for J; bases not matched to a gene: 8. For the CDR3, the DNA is TGCGCCAGCAGCTTGGCGACAGGGGGGAAATCGGAAGCTTTCTTT. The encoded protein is CASSLATGGKSEAFF.